This is a list of T cell receptor beta chains from one sample in a study of blood T cell repertoires in COVID-19. Clones were sequenced by immunoSEQ multiplex PCR, and TCRdb holds only the in-frame ones, with some missing. Of 210,000 or so clones listed, 75% to 85% were seen once; the top ten hold roughly 1.3%. Sequencing used peripheral blood. These receptors were obtained from a woman aged 25 to 39 with COVID-19, enrolled during active disease. The CDR3 runs from the conserved cysteine through the conserved F or W. D genes are given only for firm matches. For some rows the clone size is stated as once, few or many, or as a class when expanded; others skip it.

j_call | d_call | v_call | clone_size | cdr3_aa | cdr3_nt
TRBJ2-1 | TRBD1 | TRBV7-9 | - | CASSLDRGRLVNEQFF | TGTGCCAGCAGCTTAGACAGGGGGCGATTGGTCAATGAGCAGTTCTTC
TRBJ1-5 | - | TRBV6-5 | - | CASSQLGVNQPQHF | TGTGCCAGCAGCCAATTGGGAGTGAATCAGCCCCAGCATTTT
TRBJ1-1 | - | TRBV5-4 | - | CASSLKGMNTEAFF | TGTGCCAGCAGCTTGAAGGGGATGAACACTGAAGCTTTCTTT
TRBJ1-1 | TRBD1 | TRBV28 | once | CASSERQGPKNTEAFF | TGTGCCAGCAGTGAACGACAGGGACCAAAGAACACTGAAGCTTTCTTT
TRBJ2-3 | - | TRBV13 | - | CASSHGATSTDTQYF | TGTGCCAGCAGCCACGGAGCTACTAGCACAGATACGCAGTATTTT
TRBJ2-1 | TRBD2 | TRBV9 | - | CASSVAGLDNEQFF | TGTGCCAGCAGCGTTGCAGGACTAGACAATGAGCAGTTCTTC
TRBJ2-5 | TRBD1 | TRBV10-3 | - | CAISAGTDRAETQYF | TGTGCCATCAGTGCCGGGACAGATAGGGCAGAGACCCAGTACTTC
TRBJ1-2 | - | TRBV29-1 | - | CSVEDWNYGYTF | TGCAGCGTTGAGGACTGGAACTATGGCTACACCTTC
TRBJ2-3 | - | TRBV6-6 | - | CASSYPREGADTQYF | TGTGCCAGCAGTTACCCCAGGGAGGGGGCAGATACGCAGTATTTT
TRBJ2-1 | TRBD2 | TRBV29-1 | - | CSVGSGLQIQFF | TGCAGCGTTGGGTCGGGACTACAAATTCAGTTCTTC
TRBJ1-5 | TRBD1 | TRBV2 | - | CASSDLGQGNQPQHF | TGTGCCAGCAGTGATTTGGGACAGGGGAATCAGCCCCAGCATTTT
TRBJ1-5 | TRBD1 | TRBV2 | - | CASTGTGYNQPQHF | TGTGCCAGCACCGGGACAGGGTACAATCAGCCCCAGCATTTT
TRBJ2-3 | - | TRBV7-9 | - | CASSPGVDTQYF | TGTGCCAGCAGCCCGGGGGTAGATACGCAGTATTTT
TRBJ1-5 | TRBD1 | TRBV28 | - | CASSSRQGSNQPQHF | TGTGCCAGCAGTTCCCGACAGGGCAGCAATCAGCCCCAGCATTTT
TRBJ2-5 | TRBD1 | TRBV28 | - | CASSLPPGQGKETQYF | TGTGCCAGCAGTTTACCCCCGGGACAGGGGAAAGAGACCCAGTACTTC
TRBJ2-7 | TRBD2 | TRBV20-1 | once | CSASMLAGTSYEQYF | TGCAGTGCTAGTATGCTAGCGGGAACTTCCTACGAGCAGTACTTC